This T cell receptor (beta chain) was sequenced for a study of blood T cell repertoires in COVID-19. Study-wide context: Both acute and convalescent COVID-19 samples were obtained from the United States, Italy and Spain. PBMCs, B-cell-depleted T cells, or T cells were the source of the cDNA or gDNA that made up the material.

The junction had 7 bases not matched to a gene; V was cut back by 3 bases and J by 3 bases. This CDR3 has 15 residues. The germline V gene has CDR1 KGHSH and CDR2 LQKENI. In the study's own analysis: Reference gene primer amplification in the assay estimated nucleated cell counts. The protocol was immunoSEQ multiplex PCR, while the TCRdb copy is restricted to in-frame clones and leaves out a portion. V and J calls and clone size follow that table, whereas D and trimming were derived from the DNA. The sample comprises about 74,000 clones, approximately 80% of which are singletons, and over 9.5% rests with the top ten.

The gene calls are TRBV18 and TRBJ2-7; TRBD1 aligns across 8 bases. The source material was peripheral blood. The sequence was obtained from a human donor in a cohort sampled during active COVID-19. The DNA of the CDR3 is TGTGCCAGCTCACCGAAAGGACAGGGAATCTACGAGCAGTACGTC. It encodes CASSPKGQGIYEQYV.